Below, 30 T cell receptor beta chains from the same sample are listed, as sequenced in a study of graft-versus-host responses after intestinal transplantation (TCRdb year 2021). No cognate antigen is known for these TCRs. The label giving this sample's time point can be read as: cells obtained before transplantation from donor or recipient. The library came from the immunoSEQ multiplex PCR assay. TCRdb obtained this table from immuneACCESS and retained in-frame rearrangements with V and J assigned. These tables miss some clones; where compared with another copy, unresolved V genes account for less than half of the shortfall, and the remainder is unexplained. This sample is represented by about 50,000 clones; 85% to 95% of them were singletons. Jointly, the top ten make up approximately 2.7% of the sample. Sample: unstimulated CD4+ T cells sorted from spleen or lymph node cells, taken before transplant. The receptor source for this set is a human donor who was the organ donor for an intestinal transplant.

V usage is TRBV7-2 and J usage is TRBJ2-3; tentative D call: TRBD1 (5 bases). Trimming took off 4 bases at V and 1 base at J, with 9 bases between the two ends. CDR3 size: 14 residues. Germline lookup yields CDR1 SGHTA and CDR2 FQGNSA. For the CDR3, the DNA is TGTGCCAGCAGCTACTCACAGGGCACAGATACGCAGTATTTT. Protein: CASSYSQGTDTQYF.

The chain couples TRBV9 to TRBJ2-3, with 7 bases identical to TRBD1. Trimming cost V 0 bases and J 5 bases; bases outside gene matches: 9. CDR1 is SGDLS, CDR2 YYNGEE, per germline. The CDR3 has 16 amino acids. The CDR3 bases are TGTGCCAGCAGCGTAGCCCCGACAGGGCCGGGAGATACGCAGTATTTT. This gives the protein CASSVAPTGPGDTQYF.

The chain combines TRBV27 with TRBJ2-1, with TRBD2 matching 11 bases. The germline CDR1 and CDR2 sequences are MNHEY and SMNVEV (reference sequence). The CDR3 sequence is 17 residues long. Germline trimming cut 5 bases from V and 0 bases from J; bases unmatched to any gene: 6. CDR3 bases: TGTGCCAGCAGTGTGACTAGCGGGGCCTACTCCTACAATGAGCAGTTCTTC. This gives the protein CASSVTSGAYSYNEQFF.

The genes are TRBV7-3 and TRBJ2-1; 11 nucleotides line up with TRBD2. With V trimmed by 0 bases and J by 4 bases, 5 bases remained unmatched. This CDR3 has 17 residues. CDR1 SGHTA and CDR2 FQGTGA come from the germline V gene. DNA for the CDR3: TGTGCCAGCAGCTTAACGTTGACTAGCGGGGCATACAATGAGCAGTTCTTC. Residues: CASSLTLTSGAYNEQFF. Combining the CDR3 with reference TRBV7-3 and TRBJ2-1 gives the whole variable domain GAGVSQTPSNKVTEKGKYVELRCDPISGHTALYWYRQSLGQGPEFLIYFQGTGAADDSGLPNDRFFAVRPEGSVSTLKIQRTERGDSAVYLCASSLTLTSGAYNEQFFGPGTRLTVL.

The chain has TRBV30 and TRBJ1-1; TRBD1 aligns across 7 bases. This CDR3 comprises 13 residues. The germline V gene encodes CDR1 GTSNPN and CDR2 SVGIG (reference sequence). Trimming cost V 7 bases and J 1 base; bases outside gene matches: 6. CDR3 residues: CASKDRPNTEAFF. DNA of the CDR3: TGTGCCTCTAAGGACAGGCCGAACACTGAAGCTTTCTTT.

The genes are TRBV28 and TRBJ1-2; D remains unclear. The germline CDR1 and CDR2 sequences are MDHEN and SYDVKM. The CDR3 is 13 residues long. Trimming took 5 bases from V and 7 from J, leaving 14 bases between them. CDR3 in amino acids: CASSRRRAGGYTF. The DNA for the CDR3 is TGTGCCAGCAGTCGTAGGAGGGCAGGTGGCTACACCTTC.

This chain connects TRBV6-6 to TRBJ1-1; D gene ambiguous. V lost 0 bases to trimming and J lost 4 bases, with 6 bases between them. Germline CDR1 MNHNY, CDR2 SVGAGI (reference sequence). The CDR3 is 13 amino acids. CDR3 protein: CASSYSTPTEAFF. The DNA for the CDR3 is TGTGCCAGCAGTTACTCGACCCCCACTGAAGCTTTCTTT.

The V gene is TRBV4-3, the J gene TRBJ2-3; D is undetermined. V lost 4 bases and J 2 bases, leaving 7 bases between the germline ends. Germline V gives CDR1 LGHNA, CDR2 YSLEER. The CDR3 is made up of 13 amino acids. CDR3 nucleotides: TGCGCCAGCAGCCTAACACACACAGATACGCAGTATTTT. Translated: CASSLTHTDTQYF.

V is TRBV11-2 and J is TRBJ2-1; D is tentatively TRBD1 or TRBD2 (6 bases each). Deletions cut 8 bases from V and 4 bases from J, with 15 bases between. CDR3 length: 14 residues. Looked up from germline, CDR1 is SGHAT and CDR2 is FQNNGV. CDR3 region: CASSTPGAYNEQFF. In DNA form, the CDR3 reads TGTGCCAGCTCCACACCGGGGGCTTACAATGAGCAGTTCTTC.

This chain links TRBV11-2 with TRBJ2-2; D is uncertain. CDR1 SGHAT and CDR2 FQNNGV come from the germline V gene. CDR3 length equals 14 residues. Deletions cut 3 bases from V and 2 bases from J, with 7 bases between. The CDR3 is CASSFVSNTGELFF. CDR3 nucleotides: TGTGCCAGCAGCTTTGTCTCTAACACCGGGGAGCTGTTTTTT. Complete variable domain (other parts from reference TRBV11-2 and TRBJ2-2): EAGVAQSPRYKIIEKRQSVAFWCNPISGHATLYWYQQILGQGPKLLIQFQNNGVVDDSQLPKDRFSAERLKGVDSTLKIQPAKLEDSAVYLCASSFVSNTGELFFGEGSRLTVL.

The chain couples TRBV4-3 to TRBJ1-6; D perhaps matches TRBD1 (6 bases). Germline V lookup: CDR1 LGHNA, CDR2 YSLEER. The CDR3 covers 13 residues. V lost 1 base to trimming and J lost 9 bases, with 7 bases between them. The CDR3 DNA is TGCGCCAGCAGCCAAGGACAGGTTTCACCCCTCCACTTT. The encoded protein is CASSQGQVSPLHF.

The chain has TRBV11-2 and TRBJ2-7, with 7 bases that match TRBD2. The end of the DNA fits TRBJ2-1 better, so the J call may be wrong. Germline loops: CDR1 SGHAT, CDR2 FQNNGV. This CDR3 comprises 15 residues. The CDR3, as DNA: TGTGCCAGCAGCTCCGGGACTATTTTGAAGAATGAGCAGTTCTTC. Its translation: CASSSGTILKNEQFF.

The chain recombines TRBV28 with TRBJ2-5, with 11 nucleotides matching TRBD2. With V trimmed by 5 bases and J by 5 bases, 10 bases remained unmatched. Germline CDR1 reads MDHEN; CDR2 reads SYDVKM. CDR3 length: 16 residues. CDR3 sequence reads: CASSRPTSGIGETQYF. In DNA, the CDR3 is TGTGCCAGCAGTCGACCGACTAGCGGGATAGGGGAGACCCAGTACTTC.

This sequence joins TRBV4-1 and TRBJ2-3, with 8 nucleotides matching TRBD2. CDR1 is MGHRA, CDR2 YSYEKL, per germline. J lost 2 bases, V lost 5 bases, and 6 bases had no gene match. The CDR3 is 15 residues long. The CDR3 loop is CASSGLAVYTDTQYF. The CDR3 nucleotides read TGCGCCAGCAGCGGACTAGCAGTTTACACAGATACGCAGTATTTT.

The chain is built from TRBV25-1 and TRBJ2-7; D gene uncertain. CDR1 and CDR2 from the germline V gene are MGHDK and SYGVNS. There are 13 residues in the CDR3. With 4 bases removed from V and 3 bases from J, the gap between germline ends came to 10 bases. The CDR3 spells CASSGWEIYEQYF. In DNA form, the CDR3 reads TGTGCCAGCAGTGGCTGGGAAATCTACGAGCAGTACTTC.

This chain connects TRBV11-2 to TRBJ1-3; no clear D gene. Germline CDR1 is SGHAT and CDR2 is FQNNGV. The CDR3 sequence is 15 residues long. Trimming took 1 base from V and 0 from J, leaving 7 bases between them. For the CDR3, the DNA is TGTGCCAGCAGCTTAGTACAGTCCTCTGGAAACACCATATATTTT. Its protein product is CASSLVQSSGNTIYF.

The gene calls are TRBV30 and TRBJ1-5; D not certain. Looked up from germline, CDR1 is GTSNPN and CDR2 is SVGIG (reference sequence). The length of the CDR3 is 16 residues. The V end was cut by 0 bases, the J end by 3 bases, with 15 bases between. CDR3 in DNA: TGTGCCTGGAGTGTACGTGTGGCAAGTACCAATCAGCCCCAGCATTTT. Translated: CAWSVRVASTNQPQHF.

This chain connects TRBV6-6 to TRBJ2-5; 7 bases agree with TRBD2. CDR1 is MNHNY and CDR2 is SVGAGI in the germline V gene (reference sequence). The CDR3 is 14 residues long. The junction had 3 bases not matched to a gene; V was cut back by 0 bases and J by 5 bases. This CDR3 reads CASSYSRTRETQYF. CDR3 coding DNA: TGTGCCAGCAGTTACTCGAGGACTAGGGAGACCCAGTACTTC.

The V call is TRBV25-1, the J call TRBJ1-1; 10 bases are a match to TRBD1. The CDR3 extends over 15 amino acids. Per germline, CDR1 MGHDK and CDR2 SYGVNS. Losses at the gene ends were 4 bases for V and 0 bases for J; bases not matched to a gene: 2. The CDR3 nucleotides read TGTGCCAGCAGTGGAGACAGGGGGCTGAACACTGAAGCTTTCTTT. Translation gives CASSGDRGLNTEAFF.

V is TRBV7-3 and J is TRBJ2-3; D gene unclear. Between the trimmed V and J ends, which lost 3 bases and 4 bases, there was a span of 5 bases. The CDR3 covers 12 residues. From germline, CDR1 is SGHTA and CDR2 FQGTGA. The CDR3 sequence: CASSFSSDTQYF. CDR3 DNA sequence: TGTGCCAGCAGCTTTTCATCAGATACGCAGTATTTT.

This chain connects TRBV19 to TRBJ2-2, with D tentatively TRBD2 (7 bases). Trimming removed 3 bases from V and 6 bases from J, with 11 bases in between. The CDR3 runs 14 residues. CDR1 LNHDA and CDR2 SQIVND come from the germline V gene (reference sequence). CDR3 sequence reads: CASSIGGLAGELFF. DNA for the CDR3: TGTGCCAGTAGTATCGGGGGGCTAGCCGGGGAGCTGTTTTTT.

The chain combines TRBV6-5 with TRBJ1-1; no definite D call. The V and J ends lost 4 bases and 2 bases respectively, with 8 bases between them. The CDR3 totals 13 residues. Germline CDR1 is MNHEY and CDR2 is SVGAGI. The CDR3 here is CASSLNTNTEAFF. The CDR3 nucleotides read TGTGCCAGCAGTTTAAACACCAACACTGAAGCTTTCTTT.

The chain is built from TRBV10-3 and TRBJ2-1; either TRBD1 or TRBD2 may fit D (5 bases each). CDR1 ENHRY and CDR2 SYGVKD come from the germline V gene. The CDR3 loop spans 14 amino acids. Deletions cut 0 bases from V and 10 bases from J, with 13 bases between. Written as DNA, the CDR3 is TGTGCCATCAGTGAGTCGTCAGGGTCGGGAGAGCAGTTCTTC. Its protein product is CAISESSGSGEQFF.

This clone appeared a few times. This chain joins TRBV5-1 and TRBJ2-3, with D possibly called TRBD1 or TRBD2 (5 bases each). The germline gives CDR1 SGHRS, CDR2 YFSETQ. V was shortened by 5 bases and J by 0 bases, with 10 bases between the two germline ends. The length of the CDR3 is 14 residues. The chain's CDR3 is CASSWGLSTDTQYF. CDR3 coding DNA: TGCGCCAGCAGTTGGGGGTTGAGCACAGATACGCAGTATTTT.

This chain links TRBV2 with TRBJ2-7, with a possible D match to TRBD1 (7 bases). Trimming removed 1 base from V and 2 bases from J, with 15 bases in between. Germline V gene data show CDR1 as SNHLY and CDR2 as FYNNEI. CDR3 size: 16 residues. CDR3 amino acids: CASSEGGRGATYEQYF. The CDR3 coding sequence is TGTGCCAGCAGTGAAGGCGGCAGGGGGGCCACCTACGAGCAGTACTTC. Full variable domain (outside the CDR3, taken from reference TRBV2 and TRBJ2-7): EPEVTQTPSHQVTQMGQEVILRCVPISNHLYFYWYRQILGQKVEFLVSFYNNEISEKSEIFDDQFSVERPDGSNFTLKIRSTKLEDSAMYFCASSEGGRGATYEQYFGPGTRLTVT.

The chain uses TRBV9 and TRBJ2-5, with TRBD2 identical over 16 bases. The CDR3 consists of 16 residues. In germline, CDR1 is SGDLS, CDR2 YYNGEE. V lost 4 bases, J lost 2 bases, and 2 bases stayed unmatched. Here the CDR3 DNA reads TGTGCCAGCAGCCCGGGACTAGCGGGAGGGCAAGAGACCCAGTACTTC. It specifies CASSPGLAGGQETQYF.

A few counts support this clone. In the same sample, other DNA sequences code for this CDR3. The gene calls are TRBV7-2 and TRBJ2-7; no reliable D call. CDR1 is SGHTA and CDR2 is FQGNSA in the germline V gene. CDR3 length: 11 residues. The V end was cut by 1 base, the J end by 6 bases, with 4 bases between. The CDR3 reads CASSLVGEQYF. The DNA for the CDR3 is TGTGCCAGCAGCTTAGTAGGCGAGCAGTACTTC.

The V and J genes are TRBV4-3 and TRBJ2-3; 8 nucleotides line up with TRBD2. Germline lookup yields CDR1 LGHNA and CDR2 YSLEER. Trimming took 3 bases from V and 5 from J; bases not matched to a gene: 1. This CDR3 is built from 13 residues. CDR3 nucleotide sequence: TGCGCCAGCAGCCACCTAGCGGGAGATACGCAGTATTTT. Amino acids: CASSHLAGDTQYF.

The chain recombines TRBV7-9 with TRBJ2-1, with D perhaps given as TRBD1 or TRBD2 (6 bases each). With 1 base removed from V and 1 base from J, the gap between germline ends came to 8 bases. This CDR3 has 15 residues. Germline lookup yields CDR1 SEHNR and CDR2 FQNEAQ (reference sequence). The CDR3: CASSLEGGSYNEQFF. CDR3 DNA sequence: TGTGCCAGCAGCTTAGAAGGGGGGTCCTACAATGAGCAGTTCTTC.

This clone has only a few counts. J is TRBJ1-4 and V is TRBV6-1, with 8 bases identical to TRBD1. The junction had 7 bases not matched to a gene; V was cut back by 0 bases and J by 4 bases. The CDR3 is 17 amino acids. The germline CDR1 and CDR2 sequences are MNHNS and SASEGT. In DNA, the CDR3 is TGTGCCAGCAGTGAAGCTTGGCAGGGGGCCGGTAATGAAAAACTGTTTTTT. This codes for CASSEAWQGAGNEKLFF.